This is a list of T cell receptor beta chains from one sample in a study of a mutant IDH1 vaccine in newly diagnosed glioma. Profiling relied on immunoSEQ multiplex PCR, and the TCRdb table lists in-frame clones only, not all of them. The sample consists of 25,000 to 35,000 clones, less than 90% of them appearing once. These TCRs are of unknown antigen specificity. The sample in question was PBMCs, obtained from a glioma patient whose treatment included an IDH1 peptide vaccine. Receptors originate from a young woman with glioma. The CDR3 runs from the conserved cysteine through the conserved F or W. D genes are given only for firm matches. Clone size appears in some rows only: once, few, many, or a class for an expanded clone.

cdr3_length	j_call	d_call	clone_size	v_call	cdr3_aa	cdr3_nt
15	TRBJ1-2	NA	NA	TRBV30	CAWSVGYSGIDGYTF	TGTGCCTGGAGTGTAGGTTATTCAGGGATCGACGGCTACACCTTC
14	TRBJ2-3	NA	NA	TRBV28	CASSSQGFTDTQYF	TGTGCCAGCAGTTCTCAGGGGTTCACAGATACGCAGTATTTT
13	TRBJ2-1	NA	NA	TRBV10-3	CATQTAAYNEQFF	TGTGCCACCCAGACAGCGGCCTACAATGAGCAGTTCTTC
15	TRBJ2-1	NA	NA	TRBV9	CASSPRLSYYNEQFF	TGTGCCAGCAGCCCCCGGCTATCCTACTACAATGAGCAGTTCTTC
14	TRBJ2-3	NA	NA	TRBV7-9	CASRLDLAFDTQYF	TGTGCCAGCAGATTAGACTTAGCCTTTGATACGCAGTATTTT
18	TRBJ2-2	TRBD2	NA	TRBV6-1	CASSDYIRDYMNTGELFF	TGTGCCAGCAGTGACTACATTAGGGACTACATGAACACCGGGGAGCTGTTTTTT
16	TRBJ2-7	TRBD1	once	TRBV5-1	CASSLVGGQGAHEQYF	TGCGCCAGCAGCTTGGTGGGGGGACAGGGGGCCCACGAGCAGTACTTC
13	TRBJ2-7	TRBD1	NA	TRBV10-3	CAISGGQSYEQYF	TGTGCCATCAGTGGGGGACAGAGCTACGAGCAGTACTTC
18	TRBJ1-3	TRBD1	NA	TRBV5-1	CASSLYQGGPTSGNTIYF	TGCGCCAGCAGCTTGTATCAGGGGGGACCAACTAGTGGAAACACCATATATTTT
17	TRBJ1-3	NA	NA	TRBV15	CATSRDSSRSSGNTIYF	TGTGCCACCAGCAGAGATTCTTCCAGGAGCTCTGGAAACACCATATATTTT
13	TRBJ2-7	TRBD1	NA	TRBV5-4	CATMTGGMYEQYF	TGTGCCACGATGACAGGGGGCATGTACGAGCAGTACTTC
15	TRBJ2-5	TRBD1	once	TRBV7-6	CASSLEGQKAETQYF	TGTGCCAGCAGCTTAGAGGGACAGAAAGCAGAGACCCAGTACTTC
13	TRBJ2-2	NA	NA	TRBV6-5	CASSFGLAGELFF	TGTGCCAGCAGTTTCGGGCTTGCAGGGGAGCTGTTTTTT
12	TRBJ2-7	NA	once	TRBV5-1	CASSAESLEQYF	TGCGCCAGCAGCGCGGAGAGTCTCGAGCAGTACTTC
16	TRBJ2-6	TRBD2	NA	TRBV10-3	CAIKASGSSGANVLTF	TGTGCCATCAAAGCTAGCGGAAGCTCTGGGGCCAACGTCCTGACTTTC
14	TRBJ1-1	NA	NA	TRBV28	CASRYVPGSDGAFF	TGTGCCAGCAGGTACGTCCCGGGATCTGACGGCGCTTTCTTT
15	TRBJ1-1	TRBD1	few	TRBV5-1	CASRPAGTGASRAFF	TGCGCCAGCAGACCGGCCGGGACAGGGGCCTCCAGAGCTTTCTTT
15	TRBJ1-2	NA	NA	TRBV6-4	CASSDSPESIIGYTF	TGTGCCAGCAGTGACTCTCCGGAAAGTATTATTGGCTACACCTTC
13	TRBJ2-6	NA	NA	TRBV2	CASRAAGANVLTF	TGTGCCAGCAGGGCAGCTGGGGCCAACGTCCTGACTTTC
13	TRBJ2-1	NA	NA	TRBV7-2	CASSYDRDNEQFF	TGTGCCAGCAGCTATGACAGAGACAATGAGCAGTTCTTC
15	TRBJ2-2	NA	NA	TRBV19	CASSMSSRDTGELFF	TGTGCCAGTAGTATGTCTAGTCGGGACACCGGGGAGCTGTTTTTT
15	TRBJ2-3	TRBD2	NA	TRBV11-2	CASSPESGGADTQYF	TGTGCCAGCAGCCCCGAGAGCGGGGGGGCGGATACGCAGTATTTT
16	TRBJ1-3	NA	NA	TRBV5-1	CASSLGHSSRGNTIYF	TGCGCCAGCAGCTTGGGTCATTCCTCAAGGGGAAACACCATATATTTT
15	TRBJ2-5	TRBD1	NA	TRBV4-1	CASSQLTGGWETQYF	TGCGCCAGCAGCCAATTAACAGGGGGCTGGGAGACCCAGTACTTC
11	TRBJ2-5	NA	NA	TRBV30	CASHRRETQYF	TGTGCCTCGCACAGGAGAGAGACCCAGTACTTC
14	TRBJ2-7	NA	NA	TRBV7-6	CASSPGTENYEQYF	TGTGCCAGCAGCCCCGGGACGGAGAACTACGAGCAGTACTTC
15	TRBJ1-2	NA	NA	TRBV19	CASSISGVRGNGYTF	TGTGCCAGTAGTATATCCGGTGTAAGGGGAAATGGCTACACCTTC
17	TRBJ1-4	NA	NA	TRBV18	CASSPTYVSATNEKLFF	TGTGCCAGCTCTCCTACCTACGTGTCGGCAACTAATGAAAAACTGTTTTTT
13	TRBJ2-2	NA	NA	TRBV6-4	CASGGRDTGELFF	TGTGCCAGCGGGGGACGGGACACCGGGGAGCTGTTTTTT
17	TRBJ2-7	NA	NA	TRBV28	CASSRDTFGAGSWEQYF	TGTGCCAGCAGTCGAGACACATTCGGGGCGGGGTCGTGGGAGCAGTACTTC
12	TRBJ1-2	NA	NA	TRBV28	CASSTGGAGYTF	TGTGCCAGCAGCACTGGGGGGGCCGGCTACACCTTC
13	TRBJ1-6	NA	once	TRBV7-8	CASGGGINSPLHF	TGTGCCAGCGGAGGGGGGATCAATTCACCCCTCCACTTT
15	TRBJ1-1	NA	NA	TRBV19	CASSIGQYQGTEAFF	TGTGCCAGTAGTATTGGCCAGTACCAGGGCACTGAAGCTTTCTTT
13	TRBJ2-7	NA	NA	TRBV6-6	CAIAQQRGVEQYF	TGTGCCATCGCCCAACAAAGGGGTGTCGAGCAGTACTTC
15	TRBJ1-1	TRBD1	once	TRBV19	CASIPTGGRYTEAFF	TGTGCCAGTATCCCAACAGGGGGAAGGTACACTGAAGCTTTCTTT
17	TRBJ2-5	TRBD2	NA	TRBV5-6	CASSLSLAGSGRETQYF	TGTGCCAGCAGCTTGAGCCTAGCGGGATCCGGGCGGGAGACCCAGTACTTC
15	TRBJ1-1	NA	NA	TRBV6-5	CASSYSSVGNTEAFF	TGTGCCAGCAGTTACTCGAGTGTAGGGAACACTGAAGCTTTCTTT
11	TRBJ2-3	NA	NA	TRBV7-9	CASSSTDTQYF	TGTGCCAGCAGCTCCACAGATACGCAGTATTTT
17	TRBJ2-3	TRBD1	once	TRBV5-6	CASSPSDQGASTDTQYF	TGTGCCAGCAGCCCCTCGGACCAGGGGGCGAGCACAGATACGCAGTATTTT
14	TRBJ2-3	TRBD2	NA	TRBV6-5	CASSGRAGTDTQYF	TGTGCCAGCAGCGGGAGGGCCGGCACAGATACGCAGTATTTT
16	TRBJ2-1	NA	NA	TRBV7-8	CASSFLSGSTYNEQFF	TGTGCCAGCAGCTTCTTGAGCGGATCCACCTACAATGAGCAGTTCTTC
13	TRBJ2-3	NA	NA	TRBV9	CASSVVGPDTQYF	TGTGCCAGCAGCGTAGTCGGCCCAGATACGCAGTATTTT
14	TRBJ2-6	NA	NA	TRBV2	CASSASSGANVLTF	TGTGCCAGCAGTGCTAGCTCTGGGGCCAACGTCCTGACTTTC
15	TRBJ1-2	TRBD1	NA	TRBV19	CASSGQGRDGYGYTF	TGTGCCAGTAGTGGACAGGGGCGGGACGGCTATGGCTACACCTTC
13	TRBJ2-4	TRBD1	NA	TRBV19	CASSGGQENIQYF	TGTGCCAGTAGTGGGGGACAGGAAAACATTCAGTACTTC
18	TRBJ1-5	NA	few	TRBV7-2	CASSLGPRWNRSNQPQHF	TGTGCCAGCAGCTTAGGGCCGCGGTGGAATCGGAGCAATCAGCCCCAGCATTTT
11	TRBJ1-1	NA	NA	TRBV5-1	CASRMNTEAFF	TGCGCCAGCAGAATGAACACTGAAGCTTTCTTT
13	TRBJ1-2	NA	NA	TRBV6-5	CASRDPGVSGYTF	TGTGCCAGCAGGGACCCAGGGGTTTCTGGCTACACCTTC
13	TRBJ1-2	TRBD1	NA	TRBV27	CASSFGSGGGYTF	TGTGCCAGCAGTTTTGGGTCAGGGGGAGGCTACACCTTC
16	TRBJ2-7	TRBD2	NA	TRBV6-4	CASSSLLAGGCDEQYF	TGTGCCAGCTCCAGTCTCCTAGCGGGAGGATGTGACGAGCAGTACTTC
15	TRBJ1-4	NA	few	TRBV18	CASSPFIGKGEKLFF	TGTGCCAGCTCACCCTTTATCGGGAAGGGTGAAAAACTGTTTTTT
16	TRBJ1-4	NA	NA	TRBV5-6	CASSLGGIATNEKLFF	TGTGCCAGCAGCTTGGGTGGGATTGCAACTAATGAAAAACTGTTTTTT
15	TRBJ2-7	TRBD1	NA	TRBV4-3	CASSPGQQITYEQYF	TGCGCCAGCAGCCCGGGACAGCAGATTACCTACGAGCAGTACTTC
15	TRBJ2-3	TRBD1	NA	TRBV19	CASSPGTGLTDTQYF	TGTGCCAGTAGCCCCGGGACAGGGTTGACAGATACGCAGTATTTT
13	TRBJ2-1	NA	NA	TRBV5-5	CASSSGATNEQFF	TGTGCCAGCAGCTCCGGAGCTACCAATGAGCAGTTCTTC
15	TRBJ2-6	NA	NA	TRBV10-3	CAISAPNSGANVLTF	TGTGCCATCAGTGCGCCCAACTCTGGGGCCAACGTCCTGACTTTC